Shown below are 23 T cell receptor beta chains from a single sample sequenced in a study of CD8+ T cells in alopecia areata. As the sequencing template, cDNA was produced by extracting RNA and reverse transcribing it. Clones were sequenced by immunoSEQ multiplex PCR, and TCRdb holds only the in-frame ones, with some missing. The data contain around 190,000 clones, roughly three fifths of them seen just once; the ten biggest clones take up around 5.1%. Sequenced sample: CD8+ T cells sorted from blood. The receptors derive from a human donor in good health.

The DNA of the CDR3 is TGTGCCAGCAGCTTGGGGGCAGGGTCCTACGAGCAGTACTTC. Its translation: CASSLGAGSYEQYF. V is TRBV7-7 and J is TRBJ2-7; tentative D call: TRBD1 (6 bases). Germline lookup yields CDR1 SSHAT and CDR2 FNYEAQ (reference sequence). The CDR3 sequence is 14 residues long. V was shortened by 3 bases and J by 1 base, with 10 bases between the two germline ends.

CDR3 nucleotide sequence: TGTGCCAGCAGCTTAGAGGGCTGGCGGGAGACCCAGTACTTC. The encoded protein is CASSLEGWRETQYF. The rearrangement links TRBV11-2 to TRBJ2-5; D gene ambiguous. This CDR3 has 14 amino acids. The V end lost 0 bases, the J end lost 5 bases, and 10 bases lay between the germline ends. Germline CDR1 reads SGHAT; CDR2 reads FQNNGV.

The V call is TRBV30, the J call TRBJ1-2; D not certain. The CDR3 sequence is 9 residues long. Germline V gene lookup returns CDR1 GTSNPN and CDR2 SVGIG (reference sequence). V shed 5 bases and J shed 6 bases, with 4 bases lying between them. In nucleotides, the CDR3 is TGTGCCTGGGGTAATGGCTACACCTTC. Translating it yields CAWGNGYTF.

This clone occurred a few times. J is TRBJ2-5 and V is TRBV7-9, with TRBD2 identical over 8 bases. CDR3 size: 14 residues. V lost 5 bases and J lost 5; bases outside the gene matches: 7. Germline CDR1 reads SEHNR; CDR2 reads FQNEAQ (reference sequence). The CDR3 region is CASSREGWRETQYF. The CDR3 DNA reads TGTGCCAGCAGCCGGGAGGGATGGAGGGAGACCCAGTACTTC.

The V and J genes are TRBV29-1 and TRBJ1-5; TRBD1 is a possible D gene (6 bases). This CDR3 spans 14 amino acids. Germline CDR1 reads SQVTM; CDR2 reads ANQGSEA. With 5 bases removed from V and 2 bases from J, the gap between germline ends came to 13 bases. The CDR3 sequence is CSVLTGSGNQPQHF. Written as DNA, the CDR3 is TGCAGCGTTCTAACAGGGAGTGGCAATCAGCCCCAGCATTTT.

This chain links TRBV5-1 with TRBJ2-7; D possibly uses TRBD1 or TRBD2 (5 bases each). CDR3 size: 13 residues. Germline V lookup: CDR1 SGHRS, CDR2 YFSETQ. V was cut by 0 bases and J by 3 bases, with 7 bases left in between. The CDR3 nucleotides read TGCGCCAGCAGCTTGGTTGGGGGCTACGAGCAGTACTTC. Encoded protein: CASSLVGGYEQYF.

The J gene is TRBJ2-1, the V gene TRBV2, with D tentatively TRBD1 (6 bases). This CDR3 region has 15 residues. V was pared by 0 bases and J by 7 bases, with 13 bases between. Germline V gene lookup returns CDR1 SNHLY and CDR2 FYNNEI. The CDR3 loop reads CASSEAGHLRNEQFF. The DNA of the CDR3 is TGTGCCAGCAGTGAAGCGGGACACCTGAGGAATGAGCAGTTCTTC.

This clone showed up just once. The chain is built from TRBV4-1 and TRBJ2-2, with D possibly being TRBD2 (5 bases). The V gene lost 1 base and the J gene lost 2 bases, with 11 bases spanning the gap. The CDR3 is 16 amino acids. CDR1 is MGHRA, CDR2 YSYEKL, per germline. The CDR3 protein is CASSQGRGLNTGELFF. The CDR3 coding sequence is TGCGCCAGCAGCCAAGGCCGGGGTTTAAACACCGGGGAGCTGTTTTTT.

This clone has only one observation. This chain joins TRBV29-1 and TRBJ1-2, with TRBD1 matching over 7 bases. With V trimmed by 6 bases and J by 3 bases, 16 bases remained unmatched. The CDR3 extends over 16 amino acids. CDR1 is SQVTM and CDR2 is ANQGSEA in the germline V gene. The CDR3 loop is CSVIVRDSHLDYGYTF. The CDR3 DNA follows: TGCAGCGTGATAGTAAGGGACAGCCACCTAGACTATGGCTACACCTTC.

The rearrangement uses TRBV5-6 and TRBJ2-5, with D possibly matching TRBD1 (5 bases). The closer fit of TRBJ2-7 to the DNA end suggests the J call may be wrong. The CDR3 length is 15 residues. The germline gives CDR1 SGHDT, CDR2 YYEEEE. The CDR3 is CASSLAREASYEQYF. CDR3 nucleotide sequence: TGTGCCAGCAGCTTAGCCAGGGAAGCGTCCTACGAGCAGTACTTC.

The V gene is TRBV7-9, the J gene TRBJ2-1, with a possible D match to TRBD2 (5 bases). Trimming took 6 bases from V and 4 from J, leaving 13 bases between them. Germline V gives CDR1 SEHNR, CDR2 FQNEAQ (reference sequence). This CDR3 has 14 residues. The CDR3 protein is CASRAPGSYNEQFF. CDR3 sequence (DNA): TGTGCCAGCAGGGCACCGGGATCATACAATGAGCAGTTCTTC.

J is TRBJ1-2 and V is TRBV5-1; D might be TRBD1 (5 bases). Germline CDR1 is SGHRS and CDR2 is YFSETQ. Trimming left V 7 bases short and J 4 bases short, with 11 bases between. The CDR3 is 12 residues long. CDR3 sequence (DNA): TGCGCCAGCTACTCGGGGGGCTATGGCTACACCTTC. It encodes CASYSGGYGYTF.

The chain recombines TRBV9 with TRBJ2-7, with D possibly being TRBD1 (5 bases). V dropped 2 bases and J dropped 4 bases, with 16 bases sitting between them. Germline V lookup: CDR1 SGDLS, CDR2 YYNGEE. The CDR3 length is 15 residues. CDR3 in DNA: TGTGCCAGCAGCGTGACCGACAGCCCCTCGTACGAGCAGTACTTC. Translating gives CASSVTDSPSYEQYF.

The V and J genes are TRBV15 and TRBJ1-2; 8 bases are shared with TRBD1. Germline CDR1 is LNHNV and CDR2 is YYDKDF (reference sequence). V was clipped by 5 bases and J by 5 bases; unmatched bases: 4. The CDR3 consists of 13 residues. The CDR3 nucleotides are TGTGCCACCAGCCAGGGGGCAGTTTATGGCTACACCTTC. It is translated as CATSQGAVYGYTF.

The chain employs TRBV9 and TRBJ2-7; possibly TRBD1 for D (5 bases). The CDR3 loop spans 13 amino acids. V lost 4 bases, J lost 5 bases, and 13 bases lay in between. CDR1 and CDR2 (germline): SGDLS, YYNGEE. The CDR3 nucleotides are TGTGCCAGCAGCAGCTACTCAGGGAACGAGCAGTACTTC. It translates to CASSSYSGNEQYF.

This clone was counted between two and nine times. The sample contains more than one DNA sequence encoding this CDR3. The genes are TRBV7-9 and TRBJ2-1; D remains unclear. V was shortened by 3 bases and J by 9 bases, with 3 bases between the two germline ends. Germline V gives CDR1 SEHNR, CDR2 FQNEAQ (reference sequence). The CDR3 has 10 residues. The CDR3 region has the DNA TGTGCCAGCAGCTTGGGTGAGCAGTTCTTC. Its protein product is CASSLGEQFF.

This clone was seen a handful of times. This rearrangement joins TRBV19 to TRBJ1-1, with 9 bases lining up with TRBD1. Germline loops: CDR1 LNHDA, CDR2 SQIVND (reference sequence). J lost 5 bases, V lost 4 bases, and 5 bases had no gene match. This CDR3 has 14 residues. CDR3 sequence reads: CASSTGTGRTEAFF. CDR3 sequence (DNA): TGTGCCAGTAGTACTGGGACAGGGCGGACTGAAGCTTTCTTT.

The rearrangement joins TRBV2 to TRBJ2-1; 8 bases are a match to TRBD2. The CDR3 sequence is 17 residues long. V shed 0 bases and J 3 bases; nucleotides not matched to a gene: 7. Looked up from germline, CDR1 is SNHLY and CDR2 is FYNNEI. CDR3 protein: CASSEANIAGNYNEQFF. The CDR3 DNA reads TGTGCCAGCAGTGAAGCTAATATAGCGGGGAACTACAATGAGCAGTTCTTC.

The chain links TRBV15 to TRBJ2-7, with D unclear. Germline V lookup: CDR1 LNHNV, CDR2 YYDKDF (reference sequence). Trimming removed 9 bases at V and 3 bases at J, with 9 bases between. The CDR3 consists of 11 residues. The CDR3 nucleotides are TGTGCCACTGGGCAAGACTACGAGCAGTACTTC. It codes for CATGQDYEQYF.

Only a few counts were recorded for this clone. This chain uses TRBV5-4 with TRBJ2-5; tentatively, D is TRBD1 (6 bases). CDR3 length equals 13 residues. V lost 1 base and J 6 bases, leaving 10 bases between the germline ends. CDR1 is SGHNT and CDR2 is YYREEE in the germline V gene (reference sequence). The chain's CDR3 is CASSLSGVKTQYF. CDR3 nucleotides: TGTGCCAGCAGCTTGTCAGGGGTCAAGACCCAGTACTTC.

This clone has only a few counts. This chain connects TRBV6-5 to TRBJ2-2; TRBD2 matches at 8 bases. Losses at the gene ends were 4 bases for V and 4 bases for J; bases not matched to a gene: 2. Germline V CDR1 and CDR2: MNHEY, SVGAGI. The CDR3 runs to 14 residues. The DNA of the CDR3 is TGTGCCAGCAGTTGGGCGGGGGGCACCGGGGAGCTGTTTTTT. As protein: CASSWAGGTGELFF.

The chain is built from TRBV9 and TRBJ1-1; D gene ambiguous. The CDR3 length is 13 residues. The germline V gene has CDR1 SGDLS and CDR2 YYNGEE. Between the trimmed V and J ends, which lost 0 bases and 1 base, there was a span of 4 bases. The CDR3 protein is CASSVVTNTEAFF. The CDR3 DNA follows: TGTGCCAGCAGCGTAGTGACGAACACTGAAGCTTTCTTT. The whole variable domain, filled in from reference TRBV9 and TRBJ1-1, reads DSGVTQTPKHLITATGQRVTLRCSPRSGDLSVYWYQQSLDQGLQFLIQYYNGEERAKGNILERFSAQQFPDLHSELNLSSLELGDSALYFCASSVVTNTEAFFGQGTRLTVV.

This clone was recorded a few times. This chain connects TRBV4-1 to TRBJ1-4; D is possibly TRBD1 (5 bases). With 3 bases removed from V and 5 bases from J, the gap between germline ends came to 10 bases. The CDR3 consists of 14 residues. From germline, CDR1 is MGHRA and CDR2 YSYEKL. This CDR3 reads CASSQRQTNEKLFF. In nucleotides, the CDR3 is TGCGCCAGCAGCCAGAGACAGACGAATGAAAAACTGTTTTTT.